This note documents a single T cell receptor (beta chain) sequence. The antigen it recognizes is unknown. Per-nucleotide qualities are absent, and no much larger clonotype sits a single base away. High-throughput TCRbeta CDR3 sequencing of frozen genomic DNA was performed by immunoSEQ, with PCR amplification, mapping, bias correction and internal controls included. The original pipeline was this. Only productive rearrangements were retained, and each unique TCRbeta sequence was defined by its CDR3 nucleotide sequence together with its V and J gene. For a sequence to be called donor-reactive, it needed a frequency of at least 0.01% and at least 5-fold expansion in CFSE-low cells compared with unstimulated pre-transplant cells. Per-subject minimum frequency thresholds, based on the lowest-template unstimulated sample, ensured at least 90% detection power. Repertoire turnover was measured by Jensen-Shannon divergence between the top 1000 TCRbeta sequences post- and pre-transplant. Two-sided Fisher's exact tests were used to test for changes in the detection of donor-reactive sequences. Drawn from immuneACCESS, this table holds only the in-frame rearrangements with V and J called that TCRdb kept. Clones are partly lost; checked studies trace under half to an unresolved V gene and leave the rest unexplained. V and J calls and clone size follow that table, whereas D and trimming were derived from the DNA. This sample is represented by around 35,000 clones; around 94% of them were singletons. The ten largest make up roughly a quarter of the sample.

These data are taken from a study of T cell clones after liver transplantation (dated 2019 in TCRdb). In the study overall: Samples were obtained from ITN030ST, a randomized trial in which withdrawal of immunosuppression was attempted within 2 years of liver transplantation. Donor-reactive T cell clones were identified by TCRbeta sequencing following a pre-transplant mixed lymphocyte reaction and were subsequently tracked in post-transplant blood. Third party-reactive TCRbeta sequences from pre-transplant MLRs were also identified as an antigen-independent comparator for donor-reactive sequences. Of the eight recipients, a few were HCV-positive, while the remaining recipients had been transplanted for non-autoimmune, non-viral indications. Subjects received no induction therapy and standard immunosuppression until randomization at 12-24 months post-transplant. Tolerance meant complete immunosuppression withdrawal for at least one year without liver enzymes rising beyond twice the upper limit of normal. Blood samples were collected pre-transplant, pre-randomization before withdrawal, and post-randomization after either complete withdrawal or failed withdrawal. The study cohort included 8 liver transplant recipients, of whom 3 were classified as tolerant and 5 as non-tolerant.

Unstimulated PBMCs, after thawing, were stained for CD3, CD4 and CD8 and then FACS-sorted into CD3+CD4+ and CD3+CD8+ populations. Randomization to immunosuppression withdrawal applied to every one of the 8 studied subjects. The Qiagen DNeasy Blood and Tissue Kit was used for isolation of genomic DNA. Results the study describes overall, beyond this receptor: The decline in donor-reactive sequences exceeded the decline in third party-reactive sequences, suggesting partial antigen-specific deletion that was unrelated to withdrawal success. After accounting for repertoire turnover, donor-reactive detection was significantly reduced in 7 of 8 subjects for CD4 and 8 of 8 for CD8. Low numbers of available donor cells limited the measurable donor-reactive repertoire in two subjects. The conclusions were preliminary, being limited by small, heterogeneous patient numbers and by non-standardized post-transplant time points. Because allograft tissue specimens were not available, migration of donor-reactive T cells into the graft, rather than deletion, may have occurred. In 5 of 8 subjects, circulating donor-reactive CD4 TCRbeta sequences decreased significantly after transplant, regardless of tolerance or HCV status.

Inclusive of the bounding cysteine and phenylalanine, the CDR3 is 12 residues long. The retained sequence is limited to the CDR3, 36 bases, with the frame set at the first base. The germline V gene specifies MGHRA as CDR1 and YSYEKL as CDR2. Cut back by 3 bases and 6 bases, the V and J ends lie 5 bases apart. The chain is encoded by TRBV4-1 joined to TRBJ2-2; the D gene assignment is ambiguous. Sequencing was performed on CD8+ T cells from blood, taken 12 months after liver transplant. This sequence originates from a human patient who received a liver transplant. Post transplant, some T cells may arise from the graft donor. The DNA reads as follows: TGCGCCAGCAGCCATTCCTCCGGGGAGCTGTTTTTT. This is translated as CASSHSSGELFF.